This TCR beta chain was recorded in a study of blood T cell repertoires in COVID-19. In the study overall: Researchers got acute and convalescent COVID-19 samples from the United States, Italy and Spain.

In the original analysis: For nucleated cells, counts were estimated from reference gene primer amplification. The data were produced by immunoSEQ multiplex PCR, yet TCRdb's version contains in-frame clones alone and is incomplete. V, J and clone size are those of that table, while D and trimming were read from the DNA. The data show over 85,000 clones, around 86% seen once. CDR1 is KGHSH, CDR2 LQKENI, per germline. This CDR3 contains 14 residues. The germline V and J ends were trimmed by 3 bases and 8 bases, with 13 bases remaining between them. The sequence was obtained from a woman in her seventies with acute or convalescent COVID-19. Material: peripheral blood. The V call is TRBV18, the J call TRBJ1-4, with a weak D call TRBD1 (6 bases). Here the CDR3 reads CASSPGRGGEKLFF. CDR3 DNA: TGTGCCAGCTCACCCGGACGGGGGGGCGAAAAACTGTTTTTT.